This TCR beta chain appears in the sequencing data of a study of CD8 T cells in Susac syndrome. Concerning this clonotype: Antigen: not known.

The RNA, 0.5 to 1 ug, was put through reverse transcription using random hexamers. Amplification of TCR beta CDR3 spanned 54 Vbeta and 13 Jbeta via immunoSEQ multiplex PCR. TCRdb itself ran the immunoSEQ multiplex PCR reads through MiXCR, one entry per CDR3 protein. The sample shows about 120,000 distinct CDR3 sequences, more than 90% of them seen only once. Whole-study findings and limits: The peak of CD8+ clonal expansion in Susac was seen in TEMRA cells and active patients.

CDR3 length equals 14 residues. Germline CDR1 is SGHAT and CDR2 is FQNNGV. Trimming cost V 4 bases and J 6 bases, with 14 bases left between them. Sample: CD8+ T cells from PBMCs. V is TRBV11-2 and J is TRBJ2-3, with D perhaps TRBD1 or TRBD2 (6 bases each). The receptor was derived from a human donor with Susac syndrome. The CDR3 coding sequence is TGTGCCAGCAGCTGGTCGGGGGCGAGCGATACGCAGTATTTT. Amino acids: CASSWSGASDTQYF.